The present T cell receptor (beta chain) was sequenced within a study of low-dose radiotherapy and immunotherapy resistance in tumors. Described time point: before trial treatment. Per the germline V gene, CDR1 is MDHEN and CDR2 is SYDVKM. This CDR3 is built from 12 residues. V shed 2 bases and J shed 9 bases, with 8 bases lying between them. Primers targeting TRAV and TRBV primed first-strand cDNA, covering alpha and beta chains. A constant-region primer paired with the V-primer adapter amplified TCRs over approximately 18 PCR cycles. Through in vitro transcription, the mRNA that had been isolated was amplified. A single record per CDR3 protein comes from TCRdb applying MiXCR to the reads. In the table there are 70,000 to 90,000 distinct CDR3 sequences, 15% to 20% of which are singletons. This clonotype was picked up many times.

The chain uses TRBV28 and TRBJ2-1; no clear D. The sequencing here drew on PBMCs, taken before treatment. This TCR derives from a male donor with prostate cancer. CDR3 coding DNA: TGTGCCAGCAGTTTACTTAGCAGTGAGCAGTTCTTC. Translation: CASSLLSSEQFF.